The 8 T cell receptor beta chains reported below all come from one sample, sequenced in a study of blood T cell repertoires in COVID-19. Produced via immunoSEQ multiplex PCR; TCRdb's table is partial and in-frame only. The sample carries 200,000 to 250,000 clones, about four fifths recorded once. Sequenced material: peripheral blood. These receptors originate from a woman aged 18 to 35 with acute or convalescent COVID-19.

The chain links TRBV19 to TRBJ1-5; D unclear. The CDR3 spans 13 residues. In germline, CDR1 is LNHDA, CDR2 SQIVND (reference sequence). V was clipped by 4 bases and J by 4 bases, with 8 bases between them. CDR3 bases: TGTGCCAGTAGTAAGGGAGTTAATCAGCCCCAGCATTTT. Translating gives CASSKGVNQPQHF. The full variable domain, in which reference TRBV19 and TRBJ1-5 provide the parts outside the CDR3, is DGGITQSPKYLFRKEGQNVTLSCEQNLNHDAMYWYRQDPGQGLRLIYYSQIVNDFQKGDIAEGYSVSREKKESFPLTVTSAQKNPTAFYLCASSKGVNQPQHFGDGTRLSIL.

CDR3 amino acids: CASSTTGGDEQFF. The CDR3, as DNA: TGTGCCAGCAGCACGACAGGTGGAGATGAGCAGTTCTTC. The V gene is TRBV11-3, the J gene TRBJ2-1, with TRBD1 as a possible D gene (6 bases). The CDR3 runs to 13 residues. Germline V CDR1 and CDR2: SGHNT, YENEEA. The V gene lost 5 bases and the J gene lost 8 bases, with 13 bases spanning the gap.

The rearrangement uses TRBV5-1 and TRBJ2-1; TRBD2 matches at 11 bases. V lost 4 bases, J lost 4 bases, and 4 bases stayed unmatched. CDR3 size: 15 residues. Germline loops: CDR1 SGHRS, CDR2 YFSETQ. This CDR3 is CASSLGLAAYNEQFF. CDR3 coding DNA: TGCGCCAGCAGCCTGGGACTAGCGGCGTACAATGAGCAGTTCTTC.

The chain recombines TRBV2 with TRBJ2-1, with 10 bases aligning to TRBD2. From germline, CDR1 is SNHLY and CDR2 FYNNEI. Germline trimming cut 3 bases from V and 9 bases from J; bases unmatched to any gene: 20. The CDR3 consists of 19 residues. CDR3 coding DNA: TGTGCCAGCAGTGATGCCGAGGCTAGCGGGAGTAGGGTAGGAGGTGAGCAGTTCTTC. It codes for CASSDAEASGSRVGGEQFF.

The chain uses TRBV13 and TRBJ1-6; maybe TRBD1 (6 bases). Germline loops: CDR1 PRHDT, CDR2 FYEKMQ (reference sequence). Trimming removed 5 bases at V and 6 bases at J, with 14 bases between. The CDR3 contains 15 residues. The CDR3 spells CASSGPGQVNSPLHF. As DNA, the CDR3 is TGTGCCAGCAGCGGGCCGGGACAAGTTAATTCACCCCTCCACTTT.

In the case of this clone: At one of its ends the junction is not consistent with the germline gene, which may arise from a read error. The chain uses TRBV10-2 and TRBJ1-4; TRBD1 matches at 7 bases. The CDR3 covers 18 residues. Germline CDR1 and CDR2: WSHSY and SAAADI. In DNA form, the CDR3 reads TGCGCCAGCAGTGAATCCCCTAGGTGGACAGGAACTGATGAAAAACTGTTTTTT. The encoded protein is CASSESPRWTGTDEKLFF.

The V and J genes are TRBV27 and TRBJ2-1; D possibly corresponds to TRBD1 (5 bases). Germline CDR1 is MNHEY and CDR2 is SMNVEV (reference sequence). The CDR3 is 16 amino acids. Trimming removed 0 bases at V and 3 bases at J, with 12 bases between. CDR3 sequence (DNA): TGTGCCAGCAGTTTATCCCAGGACACCCTCTACAATGAGCAGTTCTTC. Amino acids: CASSLSQDTLYNEQFF.

This rearrangement joins TRBV11-2 to TRBJ2-7; TRBD1 matches 8 bases. Germline V gene sequence: CDR1 SGHAT, CDR2 FQNNGV. This CDR3 contains 14 residues. J lost 1 base, V lost 4 bases, and 3 bases had no gene match. The CDR3 spells CASSYGQGSYEQYF. The CDR3 bases are TGTGCCAGCAGCTACGGACAGGGTTCCTACGAGCAGTACTTC.